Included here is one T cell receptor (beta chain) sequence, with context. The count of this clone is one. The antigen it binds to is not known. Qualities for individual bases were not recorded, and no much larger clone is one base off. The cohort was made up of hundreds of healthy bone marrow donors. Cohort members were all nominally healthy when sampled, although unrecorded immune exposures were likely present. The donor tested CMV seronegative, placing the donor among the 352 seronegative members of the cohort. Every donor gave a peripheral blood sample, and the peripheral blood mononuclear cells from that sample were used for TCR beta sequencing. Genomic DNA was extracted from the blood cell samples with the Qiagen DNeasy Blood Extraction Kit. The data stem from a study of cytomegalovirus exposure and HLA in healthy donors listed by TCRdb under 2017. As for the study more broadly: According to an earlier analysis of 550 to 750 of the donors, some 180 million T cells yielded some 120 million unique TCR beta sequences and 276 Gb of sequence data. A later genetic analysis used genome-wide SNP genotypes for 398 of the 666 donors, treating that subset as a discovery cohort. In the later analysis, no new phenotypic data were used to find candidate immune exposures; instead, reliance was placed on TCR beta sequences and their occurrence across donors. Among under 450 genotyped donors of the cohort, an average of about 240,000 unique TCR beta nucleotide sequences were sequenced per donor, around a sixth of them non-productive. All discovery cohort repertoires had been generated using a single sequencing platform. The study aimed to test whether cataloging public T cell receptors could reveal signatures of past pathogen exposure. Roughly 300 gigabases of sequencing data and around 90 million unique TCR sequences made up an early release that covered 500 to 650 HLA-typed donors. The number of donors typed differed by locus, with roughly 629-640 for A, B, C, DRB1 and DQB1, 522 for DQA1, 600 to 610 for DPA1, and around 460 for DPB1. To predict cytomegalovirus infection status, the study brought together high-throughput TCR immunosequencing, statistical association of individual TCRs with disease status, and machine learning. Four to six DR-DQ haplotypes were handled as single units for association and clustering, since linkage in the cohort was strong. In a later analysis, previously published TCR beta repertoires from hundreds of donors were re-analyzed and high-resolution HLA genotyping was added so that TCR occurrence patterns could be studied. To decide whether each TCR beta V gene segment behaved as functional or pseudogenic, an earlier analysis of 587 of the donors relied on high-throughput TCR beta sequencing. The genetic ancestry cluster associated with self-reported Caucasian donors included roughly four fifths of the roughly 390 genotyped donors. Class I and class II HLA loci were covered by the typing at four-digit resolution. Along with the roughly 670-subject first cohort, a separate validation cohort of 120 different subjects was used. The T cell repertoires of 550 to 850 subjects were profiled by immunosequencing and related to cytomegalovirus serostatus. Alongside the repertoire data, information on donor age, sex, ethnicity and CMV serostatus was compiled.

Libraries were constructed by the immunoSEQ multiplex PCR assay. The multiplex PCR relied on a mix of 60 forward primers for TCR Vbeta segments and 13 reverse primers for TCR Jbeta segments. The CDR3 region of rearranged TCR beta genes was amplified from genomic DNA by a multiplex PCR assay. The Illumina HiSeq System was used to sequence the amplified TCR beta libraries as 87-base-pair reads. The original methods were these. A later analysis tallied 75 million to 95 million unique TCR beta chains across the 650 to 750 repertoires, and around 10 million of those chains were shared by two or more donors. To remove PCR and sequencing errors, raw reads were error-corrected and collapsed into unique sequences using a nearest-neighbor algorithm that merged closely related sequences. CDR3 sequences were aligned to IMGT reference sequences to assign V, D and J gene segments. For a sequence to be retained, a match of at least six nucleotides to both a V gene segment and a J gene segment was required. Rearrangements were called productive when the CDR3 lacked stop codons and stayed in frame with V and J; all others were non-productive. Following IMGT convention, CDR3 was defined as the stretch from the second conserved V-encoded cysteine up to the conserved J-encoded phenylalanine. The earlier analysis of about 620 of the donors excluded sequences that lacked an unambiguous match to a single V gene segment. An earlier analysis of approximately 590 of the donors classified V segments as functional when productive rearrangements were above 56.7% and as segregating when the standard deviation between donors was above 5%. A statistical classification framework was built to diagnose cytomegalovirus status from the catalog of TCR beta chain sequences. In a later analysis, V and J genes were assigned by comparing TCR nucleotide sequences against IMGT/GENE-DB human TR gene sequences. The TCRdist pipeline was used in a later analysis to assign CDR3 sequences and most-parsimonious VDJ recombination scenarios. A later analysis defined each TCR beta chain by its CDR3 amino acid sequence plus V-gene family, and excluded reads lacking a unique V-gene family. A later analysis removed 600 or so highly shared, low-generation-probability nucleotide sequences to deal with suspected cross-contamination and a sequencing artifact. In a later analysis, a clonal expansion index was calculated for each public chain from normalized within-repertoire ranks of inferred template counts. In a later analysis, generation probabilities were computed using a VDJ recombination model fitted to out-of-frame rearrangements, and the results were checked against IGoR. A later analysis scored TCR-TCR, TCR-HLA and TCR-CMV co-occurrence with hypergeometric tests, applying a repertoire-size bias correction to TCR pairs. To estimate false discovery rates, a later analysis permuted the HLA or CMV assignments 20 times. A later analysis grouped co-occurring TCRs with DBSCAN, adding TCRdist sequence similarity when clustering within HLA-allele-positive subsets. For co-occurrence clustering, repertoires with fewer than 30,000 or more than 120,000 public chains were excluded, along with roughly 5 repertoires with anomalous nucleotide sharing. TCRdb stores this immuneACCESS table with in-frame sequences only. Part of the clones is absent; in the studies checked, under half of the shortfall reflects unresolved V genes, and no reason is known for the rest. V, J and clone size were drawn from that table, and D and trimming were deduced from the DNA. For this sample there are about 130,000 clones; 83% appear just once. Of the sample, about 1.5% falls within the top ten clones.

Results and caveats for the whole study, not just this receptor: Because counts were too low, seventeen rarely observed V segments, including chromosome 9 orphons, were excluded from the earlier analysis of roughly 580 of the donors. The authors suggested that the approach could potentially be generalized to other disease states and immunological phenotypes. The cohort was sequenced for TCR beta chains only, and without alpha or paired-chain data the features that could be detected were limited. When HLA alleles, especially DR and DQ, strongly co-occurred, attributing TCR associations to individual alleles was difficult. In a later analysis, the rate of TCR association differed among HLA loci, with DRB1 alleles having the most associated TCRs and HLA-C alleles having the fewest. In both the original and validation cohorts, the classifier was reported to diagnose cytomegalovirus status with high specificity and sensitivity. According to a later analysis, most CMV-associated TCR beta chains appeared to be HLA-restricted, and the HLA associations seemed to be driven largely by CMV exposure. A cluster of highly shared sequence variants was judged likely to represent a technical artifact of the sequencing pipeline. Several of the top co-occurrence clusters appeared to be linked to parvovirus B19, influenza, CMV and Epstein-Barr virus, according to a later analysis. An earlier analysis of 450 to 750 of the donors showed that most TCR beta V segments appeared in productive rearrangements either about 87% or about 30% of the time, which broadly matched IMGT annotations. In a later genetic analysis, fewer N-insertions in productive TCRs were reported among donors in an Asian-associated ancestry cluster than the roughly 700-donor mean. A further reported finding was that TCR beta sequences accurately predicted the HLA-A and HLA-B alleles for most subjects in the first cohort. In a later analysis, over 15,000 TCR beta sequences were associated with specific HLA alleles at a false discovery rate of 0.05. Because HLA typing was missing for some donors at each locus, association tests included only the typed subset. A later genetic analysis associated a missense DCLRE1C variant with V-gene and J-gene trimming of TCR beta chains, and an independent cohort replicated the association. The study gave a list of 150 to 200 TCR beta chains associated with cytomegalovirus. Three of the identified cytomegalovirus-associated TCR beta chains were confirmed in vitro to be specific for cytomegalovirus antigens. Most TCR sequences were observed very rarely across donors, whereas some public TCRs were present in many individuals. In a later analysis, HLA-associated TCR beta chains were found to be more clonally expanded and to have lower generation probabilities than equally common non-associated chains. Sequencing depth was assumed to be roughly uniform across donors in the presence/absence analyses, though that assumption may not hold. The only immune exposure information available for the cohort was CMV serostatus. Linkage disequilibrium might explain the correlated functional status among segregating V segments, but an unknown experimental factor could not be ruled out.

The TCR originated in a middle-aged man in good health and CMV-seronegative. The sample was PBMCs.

The DNA sequence is given as TGTGCCAGCAACCGTCGAGCCTTGAGCTATGGCTACACCTTC. Its translation reads: CASNRRALSYGYTF. The rearranged segments are TRBV6-4 and TRBJ1-2, with the D segment identity uncertain. At the junction V is shortened by 7 bases and J by 4 bases, with 16 bases in between. From its cysteine to its phenylalanine, the CDR3 spans 14 amino acids. The entry retains the CDR3 DNA only, 42 bases that are in frame from base 1. Based on the germline V gene, the CDR1 and CDR2 sequences are MRHNA and SNTAGT.